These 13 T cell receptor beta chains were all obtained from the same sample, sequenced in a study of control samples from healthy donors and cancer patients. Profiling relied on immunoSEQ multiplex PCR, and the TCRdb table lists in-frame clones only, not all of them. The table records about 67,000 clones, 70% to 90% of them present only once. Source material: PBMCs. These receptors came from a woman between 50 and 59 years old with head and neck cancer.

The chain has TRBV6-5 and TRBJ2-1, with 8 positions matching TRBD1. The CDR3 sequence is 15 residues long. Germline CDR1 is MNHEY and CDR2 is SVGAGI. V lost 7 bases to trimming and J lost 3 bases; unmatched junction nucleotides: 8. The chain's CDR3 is CASTLGQEYYNEQFF. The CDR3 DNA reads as TGTGCCAGCACCCTGGGACAGGAGTACTACAATGAGCAGTTCTTC.

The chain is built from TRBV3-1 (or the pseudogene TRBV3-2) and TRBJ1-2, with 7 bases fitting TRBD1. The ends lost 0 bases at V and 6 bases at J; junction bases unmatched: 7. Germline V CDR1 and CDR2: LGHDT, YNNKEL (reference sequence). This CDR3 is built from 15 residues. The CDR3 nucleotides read TGTGCCAGCAGCCAAGAGCCCACAGGGGTACATGGCTACACCTTC. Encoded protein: CASSQEPTGVHGYTF.

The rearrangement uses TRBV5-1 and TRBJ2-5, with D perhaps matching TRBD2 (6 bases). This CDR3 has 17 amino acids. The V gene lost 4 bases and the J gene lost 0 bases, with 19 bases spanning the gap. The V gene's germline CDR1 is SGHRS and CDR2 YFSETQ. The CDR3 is CASSPSRGSGYQETQYF. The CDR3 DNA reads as TGCGCCAGCAGCCCCTCCCGGGGTAGCGGCTACCAAGAGACCCAGTACTTC.

CDR3 bases: TGCGCCAGCAGCCAAGATCTTTTGAGTGGGGGCGGTCAAACTGAAGCTTTCTTT. This encodes CASSQDLLSGGGQTEAFF. The V call is TRBV4-1, the J call TRBJ1-1; D perhaps matches TRBD1 (6 bases). This CDR3 is 18 amino acids long. Per the germline V gene, CDR1 is MGHRA and CDR2 is YSYEKL. Trimming took off 0 bases at V and 5 bases at J, with 22 bases between the two ends.

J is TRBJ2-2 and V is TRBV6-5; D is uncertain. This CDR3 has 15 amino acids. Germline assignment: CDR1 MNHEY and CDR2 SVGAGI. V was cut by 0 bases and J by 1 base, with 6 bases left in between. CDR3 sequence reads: CASSYSSGNTGELFF. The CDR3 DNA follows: TGTGCCAGCAGTTACTCCTCCGGGAACACCGGGGAGCTGTTTTTT.

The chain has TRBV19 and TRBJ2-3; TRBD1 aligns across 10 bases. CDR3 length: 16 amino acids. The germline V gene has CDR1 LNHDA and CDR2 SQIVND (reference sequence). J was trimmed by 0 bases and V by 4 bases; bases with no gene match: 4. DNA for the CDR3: TGTGCCAGTAGTAGTGGGGACAGGGGAAGCACAGATACGCAGTATTTT. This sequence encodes CASSSGDRGSTDTQYF.

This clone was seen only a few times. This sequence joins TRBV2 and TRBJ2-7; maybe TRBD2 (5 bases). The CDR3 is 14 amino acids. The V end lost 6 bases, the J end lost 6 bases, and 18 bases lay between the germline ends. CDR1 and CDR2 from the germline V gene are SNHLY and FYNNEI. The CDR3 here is CASSVLVRSGEQYF. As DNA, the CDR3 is TGTGCCAGCAGCGTACTAGTGAGGTCCGGCGAGCAGTACTTC.

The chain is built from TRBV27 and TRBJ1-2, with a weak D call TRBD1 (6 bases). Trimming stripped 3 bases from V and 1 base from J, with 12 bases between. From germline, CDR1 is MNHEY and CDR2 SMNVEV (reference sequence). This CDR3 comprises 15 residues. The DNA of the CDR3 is TGTGCCAGCAGTTTCTCATCGGACAGTAACTATGGCTACACCTTC. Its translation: CASSFSSDSNYGYTF.

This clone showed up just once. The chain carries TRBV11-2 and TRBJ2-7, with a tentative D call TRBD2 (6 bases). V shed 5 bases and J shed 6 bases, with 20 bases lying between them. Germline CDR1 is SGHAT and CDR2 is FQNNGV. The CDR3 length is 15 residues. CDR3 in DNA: TGTGCCAGCAGCCCCCCCCAAACTAGCAGCGGCGAGCAGTACTTC. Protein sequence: CASSPPQTSSGEQYF.

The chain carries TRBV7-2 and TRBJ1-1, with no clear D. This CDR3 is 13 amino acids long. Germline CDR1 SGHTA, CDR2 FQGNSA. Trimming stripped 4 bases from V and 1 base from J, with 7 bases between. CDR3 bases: TGTGCCAGCAGCTCCCGTTGGAACACTGAAGCTTTCTTT. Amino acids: CASSSRWNTEAFF.

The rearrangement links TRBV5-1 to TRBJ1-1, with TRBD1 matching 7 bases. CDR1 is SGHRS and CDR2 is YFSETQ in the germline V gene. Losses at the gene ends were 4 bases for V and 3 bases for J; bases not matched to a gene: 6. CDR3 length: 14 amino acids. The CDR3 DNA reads TGCGCCAGCAGCCGTCCGGGACAGCACACTGAAGCTTTCTTT. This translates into CASSRPGQHTEAFF.

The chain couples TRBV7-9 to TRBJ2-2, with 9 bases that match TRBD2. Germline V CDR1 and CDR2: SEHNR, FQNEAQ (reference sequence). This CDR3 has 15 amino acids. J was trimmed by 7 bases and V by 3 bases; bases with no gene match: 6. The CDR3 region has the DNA TGTGCCAGCAGCTTCGAGCGGGGGGCGGTCGGGGAGCTGTTTTTT. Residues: CASSFERGAVGELFF.

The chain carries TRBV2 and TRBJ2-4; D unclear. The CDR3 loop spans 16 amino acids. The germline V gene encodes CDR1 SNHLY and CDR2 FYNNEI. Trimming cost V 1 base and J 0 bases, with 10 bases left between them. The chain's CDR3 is CASSEGTALAKNIQYF. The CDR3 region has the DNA TGTGCCAGCAGTGAAGGGACGGCACTAGCCAAAAACATTCAGTACTTC.